The present T cell receptor (beta chain) was sequenced within a study of shared clonotypes between healthy human individuals. The material for each subset, its genomic DNA, was split evenly across several immunoSEQ plates. TCRdb keeps only in-frame clones here, not all; method: immunoSEQ multiplex PCR. The table has around 2.3 million clones, nearly 97% seen once. Note on this clone: Its antigen is undetermined.

This CDR3 comprises 15 residues. Germline lookup yields CDR1 ENHRY and CDR2 SYGVKD. Trimming stripped 6 bases from V and 6 bases from J, with 15 bases between. Study outcomes and limitations: An anticipated effect of sequencing depth on clonotype sharing among donors was recognized.

The rearrangement joins TRBV10-3 to TRBJ1-6, with D unresolved. The receptor was isolated from a man between 18 and 29 years old in good health. The sequenced material came from naive CD4+ T cells sorted from blood. Sample subset: CD45RA+ positively selected. The CDR3 DNA follows: TGTGCCATCAGGAAGGGAGACGCCAGTAATTCACCCCTCCACTTT. It codes for CAIRKGDASNSPLHF.